Given below is one T cell receptor (beta chain) in context. As yet, its antigen is unknown. The sample is drawn from a study of cytomegalovirus exposure and HLA in healthy donors. This CDR3 has 15 residues. The germline CDR1 and CDR2 sequences are LGHNA and YSLEER. Unmatched junction bases numbered 7, after V lost 2 bases and J lost 5 bases. Overall study results and limits: The authors confirmed in vitro that a few CMV-associated chains were specific for CMV antigens. Most TCR sequences were uncommon, yet certain public TCRs appeared in many donors. Published work reported that the classifier diagnosed cytomegalovirus status with high specificity and sensitivity.

Method: immunoSEQ multiplex PCR; TCRdb's copy keeps in-frame clones and lacks some. This sample carries fewer than 90,000 clones, almost 85% of them seen once, and the ten largest clones take 9.5% to 13%. The sample comprised PBMCs. The clonotype originates from a woman younger than 35 in good health and CMV-seropositive. This chain links TRBV4-3 with TRBJ2-5, with 8 positions matching TRBD1. The CDR3 DNA reads TGCGCCAGCAGCCAATACAGGGGGGAAATGGAGACCCAGTACTTC. It encodes CASSQYRGEMETQYF.